This T cell receptor (beta chain) was profiled in a study of shared clonotypes between healthy human individuals. Regarding the study as a whole: Naive CD4 clonotypes overlapped across several donors at approximately 5%.

Sequencing was performed with immunoSEQ multiplex PCR; in TCRdb, only in-frame clones are kept and a portion is missing. This table has over 1.4 million clones, more than 95% appearing once. As for this clone: The antigen remains unidentified.

The length of the CDR3 is 11 residues. V lost 4 bases to trimming and J lost 7 bases, with 7 bases between them. Germline V gene sequence: CDR1 SGHAT, CDR2 FQNNGV. The rearrangement uses TRBV11-2 and TRBJ1-1; no firm D call. Sequencing was carried out using naive CD4+ T cells sorted from blood. Subset denoted: CD45RA+ positively selected. The clonotype comes from a young man in good health. In DNA, the CDR3 is TGTGCCAGCAGCTCCCTAGGTGAAGCTTTCTTT. This codes for CASSSLGEAFF. The full variable domain, with the rest looked up from reference TRBV11-2 and TRBJ1-1, is EAGVAQSPRYKIIEKRQSVAFWCNPISGHATLYWYQQILGQGPKLLIQFQNNGVVDDSQLPKDRFSAERLKGVDSTLKIQPAKLEDSAVYLCASSSLGEAFFGQGTRLTVV.